The sequence of this T cell receptor (beta chain) was determined in a study of OX40 agonist ivuxolimab in advanced cancers. Study information: The drug used for patients, ivuxolimab, was an agonistic anti-OX40 (CD134) antibody. Study findings and constraints: The expanded peripheral T cells' antigen specificity was not determined. Dose levels from 0.1 to 3.0 mg/kg saw CD4+ and CD8+ blood T cells expand clonally by week 6.

V was cut by 2 bases and J by 8 bases, with 10 bases left in between. Germline-derived CDR1 and CDR2 are SGHTA and FQGTGA. The CDR3 has 13 residues. Profiling relied on immunoSEQ multiplex PCR, and the TCRdb table lists in-frame clones only, not all of them. The repertoire holds roughly 60,000 clones, with roughly 85% as singletons. Only a few counts were recorded for this clone. What it binds is not known. This TCR was recovered from an adult with an advanced solid tumor such as melanoma, head and neck, liver or kidney cancer. The source was CD4+ or CD8+ T cells sorted from blood, collected in a trial of the OX40 agonist ivuxolimab. This chain joins TRBV7-3 and TRBJ2-1, with D possibly TRBD1 on 6 matching bases. The DNA for the CDR3 is TGTGCCAGCAGCTTAGTGGGACACGATGAGCAGTTCTTC. This sequence encodes CASSLVGHDEQFF.